These 7 T cell receptor beta chains were all obtained from the same sample, sequenced in a study of blood T cell repertoires in COVID-19. The table came from immunoSEQ multiplex PCR; TCRdb's copy has only in-frame clones and leaves some out. The data show 95,000 to 110,000 clones, 87% seen once. Sequencing was done on a sample of peripheral blood. These receptors were obtained from a man aged 50-60 years with acute or convalescent COVID-19.

This clone was seen only a few times. The chain couples TRBV5-1 to TRBJ2-1, with TRBD2 identical over 10 bases. With V trimmed by 0 bases and J by 6 bases, 6 bases remained unmatched. This CDR3 is built from 16 residues. Germline V CDR1 and CDR2: SGHRS, YFSETQ. The CDR3 nucleotides are TGCGCCAGCAGCTTGGGAGGTCTAGCGGGAGTCAATGAGCAGTTCTTC. It encodes CASSLGGLAGVNEQFF. Complete variable domain (other parts from reference TRBV5-1 and TRBJ2-1): KAGVTQTPRYLIKTRGQQVTLSCSPISGHRSVSWYQQTPGQGLQFLFEYFSETQRNKGNFPGRFSGRQFSNSRSEMNVSTLELGDSALYLCASSLGGLAGVNEQFFGPGTRLTVL.

The V gene is TRBV27, the J gene TRBJ2-2, with a tentative D call TRBD1 (6 bases). Trimming removed 3 bases from V and 5 bases from J, with 19 bases in between. Per germline, CDR1 MNHEY and CDR2 SMNVEV (reference sequence). The CDR3 runs 17 residues. CDR3 sequence reads: CASSFRGQTVGTGELFF. Here the CDR3 DNA reads TGTGCCAGCAGTTTTAGAGGACAGACGGTCGGTACCGGGGAGCTGTTTTTT.

The chain links TRBV11-2 to TRBJ2-1, with 9 bases matching TRBD2. The V segment lost 5 bases and the J segment 2 bases; nucleotides outside the gene matches: 7. The CDR3 runs 16 residues. CDR1 and CDR2 from the germline V gene are SGHAT and FQNNGV. CDR3 sequence: CASSGPLAGTYNEQFF. CDR3 bases: TGTGCCAGCAGCGGCCCCCTAGCGGGAACCTACAATGAGCAGTTCTTC.

This chain uses TRBV11-3 with TRBJ2-1; D is perhaps TRBD2 (7 bases). This CDR3 has 12 residues. Trimming shortened V by 5 bases and J by 7 bases, and 9 bases separated the two germline ends. Germline V gene sequence: CDR1 SGHNT, CDR2 YENEEA. CDR3: CASSRGGNEQFF. CDR3 bases: TGTGCCAGCAGCAGGGGGGGAAATGAGCAGTTCTTC.

The chain is built from TRBV15 and TRBJ1-6; D ambiguous. Looked up from germline, CDR1 is LNHNV and CDR2 is YYDKDF (reference sequence). This CDR3 region has 16 residues. V lost 0 bases and J lost 7, with 13 bases in between. The CDR3 bases are TGTGCCACCAGCAGAGATCTGTTTTTGTTGAATTCACCCCTCCACTTT. This codes for CATSRDLFLLNSPLHF.

J is TRBJ2-5 and V is TRBV7-9; D uncertain. V was clipped by 1 base and J by 2 bases, with 8 bases between them. This CDR3 comprises 14 residues. The germline V gene encodes CDR1 SEHNR and CDR2 FQNEAQ (reference sequence). The CDR3 DNA is TGTGCCAGCAGCTTAGGCGGCTTACAAGAGACCCAGTACTTC. Residues: CASSLGGLQETQYF.

The chain combines TRBV5-1 with TRBJ2-1; 10 bases are shared with TRBD2. The CDR3 covers 16 residues. Germline CDR1 SGHRS, CDR2 YFSETQ. V shed 4 bases, J shed 9 bases, and the junction held 13 bases outside the gene matches. CDR3 sequence (DNA): TGCGCCAGCAGCGCCCTACCAGGAGCGGGAGGGTCTGAGCAGTTCTTC. It is translated as CASSALPGAGGSEQFF.